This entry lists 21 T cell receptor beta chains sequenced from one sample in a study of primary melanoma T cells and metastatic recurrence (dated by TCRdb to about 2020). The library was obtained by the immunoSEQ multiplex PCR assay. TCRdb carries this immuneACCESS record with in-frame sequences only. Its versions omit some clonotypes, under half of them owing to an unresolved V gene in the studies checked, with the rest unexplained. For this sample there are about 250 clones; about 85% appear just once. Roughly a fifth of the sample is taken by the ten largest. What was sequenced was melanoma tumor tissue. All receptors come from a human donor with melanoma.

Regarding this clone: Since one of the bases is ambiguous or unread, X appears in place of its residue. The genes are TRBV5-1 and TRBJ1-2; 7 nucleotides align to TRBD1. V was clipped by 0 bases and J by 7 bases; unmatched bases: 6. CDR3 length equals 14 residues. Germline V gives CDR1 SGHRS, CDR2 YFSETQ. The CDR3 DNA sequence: TGCGCCAGCAGCTTGGAACAGGGGKCCAGTGGCTACACCTTC. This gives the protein CASSLEQGXSGYTF.

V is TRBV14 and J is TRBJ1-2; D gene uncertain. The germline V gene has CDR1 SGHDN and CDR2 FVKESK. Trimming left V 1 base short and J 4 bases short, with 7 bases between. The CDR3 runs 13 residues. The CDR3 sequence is CASSQALGYGYTF. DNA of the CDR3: TGTGCCAGCAGCCAAGCTTTAGGCTATGGCTACACCTTC.

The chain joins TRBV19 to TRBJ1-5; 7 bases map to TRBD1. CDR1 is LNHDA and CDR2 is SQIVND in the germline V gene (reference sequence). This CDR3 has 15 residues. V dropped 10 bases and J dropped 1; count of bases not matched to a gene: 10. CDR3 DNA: TGTGCCACCATAGAAGGACAGGCCAGCAATCAGCCCCAGCATTTT. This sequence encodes CATIEGQASNQPQHF.

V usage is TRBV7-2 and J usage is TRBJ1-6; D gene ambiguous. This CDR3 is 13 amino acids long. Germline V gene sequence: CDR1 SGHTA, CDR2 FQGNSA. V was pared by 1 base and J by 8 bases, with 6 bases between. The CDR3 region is CASSLVDYSPLHF. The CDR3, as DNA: TGTGCCAGCAGCTTAGTCGATTATTCACCCCTCCACTTT.

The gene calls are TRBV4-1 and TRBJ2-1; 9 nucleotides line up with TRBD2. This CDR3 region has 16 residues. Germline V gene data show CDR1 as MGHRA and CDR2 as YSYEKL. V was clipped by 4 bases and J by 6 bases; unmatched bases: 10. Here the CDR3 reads CASSPLLAGEGNEQFF. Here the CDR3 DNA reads TGCGCCAGCAGCCCCCTTTTAGCGGGAGAGGGCAATGAGCAGTTCTTC.

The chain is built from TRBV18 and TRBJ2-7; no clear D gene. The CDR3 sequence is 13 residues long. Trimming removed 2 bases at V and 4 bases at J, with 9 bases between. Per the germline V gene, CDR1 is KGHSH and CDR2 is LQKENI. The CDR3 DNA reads TGTGCCAGCTCACCAGCAGGTCCGTACGAGCAGTACTTC. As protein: CASSPAGPYEQYF. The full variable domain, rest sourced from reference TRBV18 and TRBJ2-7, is NAGVMQNPRHLVRRRGQEARLRCSPMKGHSHVYWYRQLPEEGLKFMVYLQKENIIDESGMPKERFSAEFPKEGPSILRIQQVVRGDSAAYFCASSPAGPYEQYFGPGTRLTVT.

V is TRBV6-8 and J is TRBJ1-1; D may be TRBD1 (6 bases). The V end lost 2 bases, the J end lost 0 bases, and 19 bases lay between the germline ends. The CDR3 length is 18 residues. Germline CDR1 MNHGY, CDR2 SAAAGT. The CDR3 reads CASSYGRTDRPMNTEAFF. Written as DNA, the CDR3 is TGTGCCAGCAGTTACGGGAGGACCGACAGGCCGATGAACACTGAAGCTTTCTTT.

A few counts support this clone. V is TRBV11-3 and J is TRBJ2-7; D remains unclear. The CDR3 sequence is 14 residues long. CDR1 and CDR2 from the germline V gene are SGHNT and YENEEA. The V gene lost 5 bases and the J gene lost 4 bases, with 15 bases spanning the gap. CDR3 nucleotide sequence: TGTGCCAGCAGCCCCCCCGTGGGCCAATACGAGCAGTACTTC. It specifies CASSPPVGQYEQYF.

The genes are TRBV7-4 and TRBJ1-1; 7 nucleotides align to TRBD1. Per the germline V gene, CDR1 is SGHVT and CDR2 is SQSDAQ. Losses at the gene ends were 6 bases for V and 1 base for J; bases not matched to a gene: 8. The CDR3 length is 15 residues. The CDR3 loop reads CASRLEGGANTEAFF. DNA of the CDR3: TGTGCCAGCAGATTGGAAGGGGGCGCGAACACTGAAGCTTTCTTT.

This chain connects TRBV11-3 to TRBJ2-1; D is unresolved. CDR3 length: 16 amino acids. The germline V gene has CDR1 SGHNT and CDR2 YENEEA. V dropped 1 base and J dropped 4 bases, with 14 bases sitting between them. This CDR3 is CASSLVWASIYNEQFF. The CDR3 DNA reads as TGTGCCAGCAGCTTAGTGTGGGCCTCGATTTACAATGAGCAGTTCTTC.

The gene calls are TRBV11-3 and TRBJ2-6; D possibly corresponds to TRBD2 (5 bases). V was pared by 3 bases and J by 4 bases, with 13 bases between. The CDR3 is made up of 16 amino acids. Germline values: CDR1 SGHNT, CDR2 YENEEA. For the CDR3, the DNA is TGTGCCAGCAGCTTGGACGGACTCATCGGGGCCAACGTCCTGACTTTC. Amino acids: CASSLDGLIGANVLTF.

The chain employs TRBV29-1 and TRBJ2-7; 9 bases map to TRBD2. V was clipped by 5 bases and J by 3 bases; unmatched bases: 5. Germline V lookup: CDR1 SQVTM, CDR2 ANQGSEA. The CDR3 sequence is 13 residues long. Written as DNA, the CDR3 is TGCAGCGTTATAGCGGGAGCTTACTACGAGCAGTACTTC. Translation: CSVIAGAYYEQYF.

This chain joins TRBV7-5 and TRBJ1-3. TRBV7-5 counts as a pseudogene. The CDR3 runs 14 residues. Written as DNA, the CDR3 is TGTGCCAGCAGCCGGCCCGGAGGGAGTAACCCGTACCTTTTT. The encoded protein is CASSRPGGSNPYLF.

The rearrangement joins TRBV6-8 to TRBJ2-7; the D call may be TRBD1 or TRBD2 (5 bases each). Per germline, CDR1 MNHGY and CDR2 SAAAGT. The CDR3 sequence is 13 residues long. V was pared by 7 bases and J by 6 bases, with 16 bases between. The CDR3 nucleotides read TGTGCCAGCACGGGGCTTCGGGGCGGCGAGCAGTACTTC. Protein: CASTGLRGGEQYF.

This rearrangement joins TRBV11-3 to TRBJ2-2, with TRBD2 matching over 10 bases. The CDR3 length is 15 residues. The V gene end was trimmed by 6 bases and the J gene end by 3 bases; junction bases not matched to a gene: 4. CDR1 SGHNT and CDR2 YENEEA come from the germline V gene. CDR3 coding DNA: TGTGCCAGCAGTCTAGCGGGAGCAGACACCGGGGAGCTGTTTTTT. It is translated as CASSLAGADTGELFF.

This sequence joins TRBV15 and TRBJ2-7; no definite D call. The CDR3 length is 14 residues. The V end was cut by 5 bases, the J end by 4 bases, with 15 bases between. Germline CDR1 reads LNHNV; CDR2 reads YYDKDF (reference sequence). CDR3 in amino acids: CATSLHQGPYEQYF. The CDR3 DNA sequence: TGTGCCACCAGCTTACATCAAGGACCTTACGAGCAGTACTTC.

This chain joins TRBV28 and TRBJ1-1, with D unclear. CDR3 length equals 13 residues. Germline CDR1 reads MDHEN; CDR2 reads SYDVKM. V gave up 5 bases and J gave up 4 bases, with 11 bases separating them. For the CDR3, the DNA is TGTGCCAGCAGTCCCCCCATGAGCACTGAAGCTTTCTTT. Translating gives CASSPPMSTEAFF.

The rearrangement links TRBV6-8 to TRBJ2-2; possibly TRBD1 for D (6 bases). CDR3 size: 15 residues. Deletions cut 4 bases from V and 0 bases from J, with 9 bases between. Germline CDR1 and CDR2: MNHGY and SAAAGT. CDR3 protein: CASSWTVTNTGELFF. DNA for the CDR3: TGTGCCAGCAGTTGGACAGTTACGAACACCGGGGAGCTGTTTTTT.

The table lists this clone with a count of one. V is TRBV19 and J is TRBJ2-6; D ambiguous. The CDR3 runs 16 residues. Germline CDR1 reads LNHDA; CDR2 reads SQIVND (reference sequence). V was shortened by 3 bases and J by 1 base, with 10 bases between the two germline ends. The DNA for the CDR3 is TGTGCCAGTAGTATTCCTTCTTTATCTGGGGCCAACGTCCTGACTTTC. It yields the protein CASSIPSLSGANVLTF.

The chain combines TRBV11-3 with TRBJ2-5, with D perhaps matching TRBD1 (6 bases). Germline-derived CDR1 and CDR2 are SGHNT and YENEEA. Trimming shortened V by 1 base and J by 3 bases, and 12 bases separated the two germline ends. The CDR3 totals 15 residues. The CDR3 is CASSLGTDTEETQYF. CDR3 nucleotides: TGTGCCAGCAGCTTAGGGACAGACACCGAAGAGACCCAGTACTTC.

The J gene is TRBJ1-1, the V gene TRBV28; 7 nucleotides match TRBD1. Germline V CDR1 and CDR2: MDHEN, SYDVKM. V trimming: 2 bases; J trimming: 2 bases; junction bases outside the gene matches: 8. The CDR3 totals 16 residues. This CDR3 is CASSLPLQGRNTEAFF. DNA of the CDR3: TGTGCCAGCAGTTTACCCCTACAGGGGCGAAACACTGAAGCTTTCTTT.